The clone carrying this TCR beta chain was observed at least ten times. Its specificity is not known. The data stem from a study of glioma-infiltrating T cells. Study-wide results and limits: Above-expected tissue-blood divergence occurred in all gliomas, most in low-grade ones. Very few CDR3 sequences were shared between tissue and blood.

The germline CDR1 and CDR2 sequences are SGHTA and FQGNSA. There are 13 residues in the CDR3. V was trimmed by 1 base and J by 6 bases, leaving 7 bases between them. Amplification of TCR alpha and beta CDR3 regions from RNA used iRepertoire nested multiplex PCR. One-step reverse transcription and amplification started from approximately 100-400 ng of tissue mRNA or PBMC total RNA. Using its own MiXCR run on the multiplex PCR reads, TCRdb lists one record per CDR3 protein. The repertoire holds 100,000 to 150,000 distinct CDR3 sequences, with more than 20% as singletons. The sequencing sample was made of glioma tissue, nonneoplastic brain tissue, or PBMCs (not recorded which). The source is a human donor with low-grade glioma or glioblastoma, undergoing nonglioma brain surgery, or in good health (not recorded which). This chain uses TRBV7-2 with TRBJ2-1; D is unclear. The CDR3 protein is CASSLDRINEQFF. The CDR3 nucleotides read TGTGCCAGCAGCTTAGATAGGATCAATGAGCAGTTCTTC.